This T cell receptor beta chain was retrieved from a study of T cells after yellow fever vaccination. TCRdb redid the calling of the 5' RACE reads with MiXCR, one entry per CDR3 protein. The sample shows roughly 180,000 distinct CDR3 sequences, 6.2% of them seen only once. This clonotype showed up many times. Trimming pared 6 bases from V and 4 bases from J, leaving 22 bases between. The CDR3 totals 17 residues. The germline V gene encodes CDR1 SEHNR and CDR2 FQNEAQ (reference sequence). The sequence came from a man aged 18 to 30 who received the YFV17D yellow fever vaccine. Sequences were derived from CD4+ T cells sorted from PBMCs, sampled on the day of the first yellow fever vaccination. This chain links TRBV7-9 with TRBJ2-1; tentative D call: TRBD2 (6 bases). CDR3 bases: TGTGCCAGCAGTTCTACTGGCTGGGCTAGCGCTTACAATGAGCAGTTCTTC. It translates to CASSSTGWASAYNEQFF.